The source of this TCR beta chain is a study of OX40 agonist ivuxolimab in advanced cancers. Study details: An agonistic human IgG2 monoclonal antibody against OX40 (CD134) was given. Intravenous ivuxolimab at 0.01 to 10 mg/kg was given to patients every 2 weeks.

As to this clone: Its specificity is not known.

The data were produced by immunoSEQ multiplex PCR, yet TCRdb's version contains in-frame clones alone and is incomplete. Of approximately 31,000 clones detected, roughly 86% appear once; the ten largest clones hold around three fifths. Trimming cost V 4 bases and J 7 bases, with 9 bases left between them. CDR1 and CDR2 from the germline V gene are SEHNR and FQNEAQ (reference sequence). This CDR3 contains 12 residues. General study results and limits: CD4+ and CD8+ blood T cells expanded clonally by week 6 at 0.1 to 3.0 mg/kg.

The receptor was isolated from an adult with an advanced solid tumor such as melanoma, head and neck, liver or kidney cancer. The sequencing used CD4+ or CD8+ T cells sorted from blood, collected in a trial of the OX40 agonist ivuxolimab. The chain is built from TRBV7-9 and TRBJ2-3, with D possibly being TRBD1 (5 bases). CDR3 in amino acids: CASSSDSHTQYF. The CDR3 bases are TGTGCCAGCAGCTCCGACAGCCATACGCAGTATTTT.